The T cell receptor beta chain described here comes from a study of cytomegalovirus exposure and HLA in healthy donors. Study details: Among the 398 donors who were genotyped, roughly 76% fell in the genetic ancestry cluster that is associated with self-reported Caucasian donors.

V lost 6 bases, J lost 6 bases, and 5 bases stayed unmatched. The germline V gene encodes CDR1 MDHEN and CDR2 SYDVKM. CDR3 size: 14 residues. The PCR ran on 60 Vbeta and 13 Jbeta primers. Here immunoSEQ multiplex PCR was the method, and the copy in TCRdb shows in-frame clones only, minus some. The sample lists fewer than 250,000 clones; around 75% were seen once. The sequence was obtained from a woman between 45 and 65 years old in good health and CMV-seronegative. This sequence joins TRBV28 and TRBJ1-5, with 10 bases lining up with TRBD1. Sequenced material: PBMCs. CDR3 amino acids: CASSPGQGGQPQHF. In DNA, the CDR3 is TGTGCCAGCAGCCCCGGACAGGGGGGTCAGCCCCAGCATTTT.